This entry concerns a single T cell receptor (beta chain). What it binds is not known. This sample is part of a study of Ad26.COV2.S vaccination and SARS-CoV-2 variants. Study-wide results and caveats: Analyses of TCR breadth and depth may have underestimated total T cell responses. Similar non-spike TCR breadth was seen in vaccine and placebo recipients. Substantial post-vaccination breadth of spike-specific CD8+ and CD4+ T cell responses was reported.

CDR1 MNHEY and CDR2 SVGAGI come from the germline V gene. V was pared by 4 bases and J by 10 bases, with 10 bases between. This CDR3 spans 11 amino acids. Treatment reported: roughly 19 received Ad26.COV2.S at low or high dose, single or two shots; roughly five received placebo; per-sample allocation not given. Day 63 following the first vaccine or placebo injection was when the samples were taken. It was an adult aged 18-55 years in Boston who was the donor. This table comes from immunoSEQ multiplex PCR, and its TCRdb copy is limited to in-frame clones, with some not included. The top ten hold 9% to 15% of the sample, which has about 430,000 clones, around 90% seen once.

The receptor was derived from a person aged 18 to 65 who received the Ad26.COV2.S COVID-19 vaccine or a placebo. The starting material was peripheral blood, obtained in a trial of Ad26.COV2.S vaccine versus placebo. The J gene is TRBJ1-1, the V gene TRBV6-5; D may be TRBD1 (5 bases). CDR3 sequence (DNA): TGTGCCAGCAGTTCGGGGGGTGGAGCTTTCTTT. This sequence encodes CASSSGGGAFF.